This T cell receptor (beta chain) was identified in a study of T cell repertoires in cytomegalovirus infection (dated by TCRdb to the late 2010s). In terms of the full investigation: Peptide stimulations targeted recently identified HLA-C-restricted CMV epitopes, whose presentation resists viral immunomodulation, together with well-studied HLA-B-restricted epitopes. Donor HLA type was relevant to the analysis, because carriage of CMV infection together with the matching HLA type was indicated by public TCR beta signatures.

This clonotype was seen a handful of times. Its binding antigen is unknown. There are no base qualities to consult, and no much larger clone falls within one base. The reads were generated on an Illumina HiSeq 1500. TCRdb trimmed the raw reads at Q25, called clones with MiXCR and kept productive beta chains. Each CDR3 protein gets just one entry, which takes the most common genes and DNA from the rows behind it. The sample table lists about 830,000 distinct CDR3 sequences, 32% of them with a count of one. The top ten clonotypes cover approximately 13% of the sample. Summary of the overall study and its limitations: Carriers of CMV infection plus the relevant HLA type were discriminated by the cumulative frequency of public TCR beta family members in the study cohort and in an independent approximately 350-donor cohort. The ex vivo response was dominated by HLA-C-restricted CMV-specific TCR beta clonotypes, which also provided the single most frequent clonotype in two of eight donors.

What this sample's treatment or condition label stands for: in vitro stimulation with specific CMV peptide epitopes to enrich CMV-specific T cells. CDR1 and CDR2, looked up from the germline V gene, are MGHDK and SYGVNS. V loses 2 bases of germline sequence and J loses 7 bases, and the interval between the two ends is 12 bases. The CDR3, from cysteine to phenylalanine, totals 14 residues. The only DNA kept is the CDR3, 42 bases in frame from the first base. The TCR comes from a human donor in good health (CMV status not recorded). Some clones in this sample may be carry-over from other donors' samples. The chain links TRBV25-1 with TRBJ2-1; a weak D assignment points to TRBD2 (6 bases agree). The sample here was cultured CD8+ T cells from PBMCs, taken from culture after CMV antigen stimulation. The CDR3 corresponds to CASSEGASANEQFF. The DNA sequence is given as TGTGCCAGCAGTGAAGGGGCTAGCGCAAATGAGCAGTTCTTC. Reference TRBV25-1 and TRBJ2-1 proteins supply the regions before and after the CDR3; the full variable domain is: EADIYQTPRYLVIGTGKKITLECSQTMGHDKMYWYQQDPGMELHLIHYSYGVNSTEKGDLSSESTVSRIRTEHFPLTLESARPSHTSQYLCASSEGASANEQFFGPGTRLTVL.